This T cell receptor (beta chain) derives from a study of T cell responses to AZD1222 COVID-19 vaccine. Note on this clone: Its antigen is as yet unknown.

The repertoire was sequenced with immunoSEQ multiplex PCR; TCRdb's copy has only in-frame clones and lacks some. The sample lists approximately 190,000 clones, approximately 91% occurring once. Findings of the study overall: Most donors were white British and more were female, and clonal diversity was possibly underestimated.

The material was peripheral blood, obtained on day 0 of AZD1222 vaccination. This TCR was sampled from an adult in good health.

CDR3 nucleotide sequence: TGTGCCAGCAGTCAAGGACAGAACAATCAGCCCCAGCATTTT. This translates into CASSQGQNNQPQHF. The genes are TRBV27 and TRBJ1-5; D is possibly TRBD1 (6 bases). Per germline, CDR1 MNHEY and CDR2 SMNVEV (reference sequence). This CDR3 is built from 14 residues. The germline V and J ends were trimmed by 5 bases and 3 bases, with 11 bases remaining between them.